The 21 T cell receptor beta chains presented below share a single source sample, sequenced in a study of cytotoxic CD8 clonotypes in ibrutinib-treated CLL. Here immunoSEQ multiplex PCR was the method, and the copy in TCRdb shows in-frame clones only, minus some. The sample contains approximately 47,000 clones, 50% to 65% of which appear only once. The input for sequencing was PBMCs, taken after 24 months of ibrutinib treatment. The receptors come from a human donor with chronic lymphocytic leukemia.

The genes are TRBV4-2 and TRBJ1-1, with TRBD1 matching 8 bases. The CDR3 has 16 amino acids. The trim removed 4 bases at V and 4 bases at J, leaving 11 bases unmatched. CDR1 LGHNA and CDR2 YNFKEQ come from the germline V gene. The CDR3 bases are TGTGCCAGCAGCCGCGGGAGGCCGACAGGGGCCACTGAAGCTTTCTTT. Translation: CASSRGRPTGATEAFF.

The V and J genes are TRBV7-6 and TRBJ2-6; D is possibly TRBD1 (6 bases). V was pared by 5 bases and J by 4 bases, with 15 bases between. This CDR3 is built from 16 residues. Per the germline V gene, CDR1 is SGHVS and CDR2 is FNYEAQ. CDR3 DNA sequence: TGTGCCAGCAGCCCCAAAACAGGGCCCGGGGCCAACGTCCTGACTTTC. Translated: CASSPKTGPGANVLTF. Full variable domain (outside the CDR3, taken from reference TRBV7-6 and TRBJ2-6): GAGVSQSPRYKVTKRGQDVALRCDPISGHVSLYWYRQALGQGPEFLTYFNYEAQQDKSGLPNDRFSAERPEGSISTLTIQRTEQRDSAMYRCASSPKTGPGANVLTFGAGSRLTVL.

Ten or more counts support this clone. The CDR3 region has the DNA TGTGCCAGCAGCTTAGATTATAACACTGAAGCTTTCTTT. Protein product: CASSLDYNTEAFF. The rearrangement joins TRBV11-2 to TRBJ1-1; D remains ambiguous. This CDR3 is 13 amino acids long. Trimming left V 0 bases short and J 2 bases short, with 4 bases between. The germline V gene encodes CDR1 SGHAT and CDR2 FQNNGV.

This clone was recorded at least ten times. CDR3 DNA: TGCGCCAGCAGCGTCGGGGGCGCGGAAGAAAAACTGTTTTTT. Its protein product is CASSVGGAEEKLFF. The gene calls are TRBV5-1 and TRBJ1-4, with D maybe TRBD1 (6 bases). The CDR3 has 14 residues. Trimming stripped 4 bases from V and 8 bases from J, with 15 bases between. Germline V gene sequence: CDR1 SGHRS, CDR2 YFSETQ.

J is TRBJ1-6 and V is TRBV29-1; a weak D match, TRBD1 (5 bases). The CDR3 runs to 16 residues. V was cut by 4 bases and J by 0 bases, with 13 bases left in between. The germline gives CDR1 SQVTM, CDR2 ANQGSEA. The CDR3 DNA sequence: TGCAGCGTTGCGGGGGTCCCGAGCTCCTATAATTCACCCCTCCACTTT. It specifies CSVAGVPSSYNSPLHF.

This clone was seen more than once but under ten times. The genes are TRBV9 and TRBJ2-3; D possibly corresponds to TRBD2 (6 bases). The CDR3 is made up of 15 amino acids. Germline V CDR1 and CDR2: SGDLS, YYNGEE. With 1 base removed from V and 3 bases from J, the gap between germline ends came to 12 bases. The CDR3 sequence: CASSVLEGRTDTQYF. DNA for the CDR3: TGTGCCAGCAGCGTATTGGAGGGGAGGACAGATACGCAGTATTTT.

This chain links TRBV7-8 with TRBJ1-2; 9 bases fit TRBD1. Trimming removed 1 base from V and 0 bases from J; junction bases left unmatched: 12. CDR1 is SGHVS, CDR2 FQNEAQ, per germline. This CDR3 has 19 amino acids. DNA of the CDR3: TGTGCCAGCAGCTTAGACCCGAGGACAGGGGCTCCTGCTAACTATGGCTACACCTTC. It encodes CASSLDPRTGAPANYGYTF.

This chain joins TRBV2 and TRBJ2-7; D gene ambiguous. CDR3 length equals 11 residues. V was cut by 7 bases and J by 6 bases, with 10 bases left in between. Germline lookup yields CDR1 SNHLY and CDR2 FYNNEI. The CDR3 protein is CASTPLGEQYF. The DNA for the CDR3 is TGTGCCAGCACCCCCCTGGGCGAGCAGTACTTC.

This clone occurred a few times. CDR3 in amino acids: CASSELGVDFSPLHF. CDR3 bases: TGTGCCAGCAGTGAACTAGGGGTAGATTTCTCACCCCTCCACTTT. The chain links TRBV6-1 to TRBJ1-6, with a tentative D call TRBD1 (5 bases). V was shortened by 2 bases and J by 10 bases, with 15 bases between the two germline ends. Germline CDR1 reads MNHNS; CDR2 reads SASEGT. CDR3 length: 15 amino acids.

The rearrangement joins TRBV10-3 to TRBJ1-1; no definite D call. Germline CDR1 ENHRY, CDR2 SYGVKD. V lost 2 bases and J lost 1, with 14 bases in between. The CDR3 is 16 amino acids. Here the CDR3 DNA reads TGTGCCATCAGTGAGCCCGCCGGACGCACGAACACTGAAGCTTTCTTT. Translated: CAISEPAGRTNTEAFF.

The gene calls are TRBV12-5 and TRBJ1-1; TRBD1 aligns across 7 bases. This CDR3 comprises 15 residues. The V gene end was trimmed by 6 bases and the J gene end by 1 base; junction bases not matched to a gene: 8. The germline CDR1 and CDR2 sequences are LGHNT and FRNRAP. The CDR3 coding sequence is TGTGCTAGTGGCCCGACAGGGTCGGGGAACACTGAAGCTTTCTTT. Translating gives CASGPTGSGNTEAFF. Complete variable domain (other parts from reference TRBV12-5 and TRBJ1-1): DARVTQTPRHKVTEMGQEVTMRCQPILGHNTVFWYRQTMMQGLELLAYFRNRAPLDDSGMPKDRFSAEMPDATLATLKIQPSEPRDSAVYFCASGPTGSGNTEAFFGQGTRLTVV.

The chain couples TRBV6-6 to TRBJ2-3; no definite D call. Germline CDR1 MNHNY, CDR2 SVGAGI (reference sequence). The CDR3 loop spans 15 amino acids. Deletions cut 2 bases from V and 0 bases from J, with 9 bases between. The CDR3 nucleotides read TGTGCCAGCAGTTACCTCGCCCCTAGCACAGATACGCAGTATTTT. The encoded protein is CASSYLAPSTDTQYF.

This clone was observed a few times. The rearrangement links TRBV29-1 to TRBJ2-1, with D perhaps matching TRBD1 or TRBD2 (6 bases each). In germline, CDR1 is SQVTM, CDR2 ANQGSEA. The CDR3 totals 15 residues. CDR3 residues: CSFEGGPSSYNEQFF. DNA of the CDR3: TGCTCCTTCGAGGGGGGCCCGAGCTCCTACAATGAGCAGTTCTTC.

The count of this clone is one. The CDR3 DNA reads TGTGCCAGCAGTCCCCTCAGGGAGGAGCCCCAGCATTTT. It specifies CASSPLREEPQHF. The chain employs TRBV6-1 and TRBJ1-5, with a weak D call TRBD1 (5 bases). The CDR3 runs to 13 residues. CDR1 and CDR2 (germline): MNHNS, SASEGT. V was pared by 5 bases and J by 8 bases, with 13 bases between.

The chain carries TRBV6-1 and TRBJ2-4; D may be TRBD1 (5 bases). There are 14 residues in the CDR3. Deletions cut 10 bases from V and 8 bases from J, with 21 bases between. The germline CDR1 and CDR2 sequences are MNHNS and SASEGT. In DNA form, the CDR3 reads TGTGCCACCGCCGTGGGATCAGGGTGGGACATTCAGTACTTC. This encodes CATAVGSGWDIQYF.

The CDR3 here is CASSDRGQPQHF. The CDR3, as DNA: TGTGCCAGCAGCGACAGGGGTCAGCCCCAGCATTTT. The rearrangement links TRBV13 to TRBJ1-5; 8 bases map to TRBD1. Looked up from germline, CDR1 is PRHDT and CDR2 is FYEKMQ (reference sequence). V shed 5 bases and J 6 bases; nucleotides not matched to a gene: 0. The CDR3 runs to 12 residues.

This clone turned up a few times. The V and J genes are TRBV6-1 and TRBJ1-5, with D unclear. Germline V gene lookup returns CDR1 MNHNS and CDR2 SASEGT. Trimming stripped 5 bases from V and 5 bases from J, with 13 bases between. The CDR3 has 14 amino acids. CDR3 DNA sequence: TGTGCCAGCAGTACTTTCCACATTGATCAGCCCCAGCATTTT. Its protein product is CASSTFHIDQPQHF.

The chain uses TRBV5-4 and TRBJ1-6; D possibly corresponds to TRBD1 (5 bases). The CDR3 has 16 amino acids. Germline loops: CDR1 SGHNT, CDR2 YYREEE (reference sequence). V was shortened by 4 bases and J by 7 bases, with 18 bases between the two germline ends. Here the CDR3 DNA reads TGTGCCAGCAGCCAGAAGGGACGGGGACTAAATTCACCCCTCCACTTT. Amino acid sequence: CASSQKGRGLNSPLHF.

The V call is TRBV2, the J call TRBJ2-7; 7 positions match TRBD1. Trimming took 6 bases from V and 4 from J; bases not matched to a gene: 9. This CDR3 is built from 14 residues. Germline lookup yields CDR1 SNHLY and CDR2 FYNNEI. CDR3 protein: CASREPGQPYEQYF. The CDR3 nucleotides read TGTGCCAGCAGGGAGCCGGGACAGCCTTACGAGCAGTACTTC. Together with reference TRBV2 and TRBJ2-7, the CDR3 gives the full variable domain: EPEVTQTPSHQVTQMGQEVILRCVPISNHLYFYWYRQILGQKVEFLVSFYNNEISEKSEIFDDQFSVERPDGSNFTLKIRSTKLEDSAMYFCASREPGQPYEQYFGPGTRLTVT.

The J gene is TRBJ1-2, the V gene TRBV7-8; no definite D call. V lost 2 bases to trimming and J lost 2 bases, with 9 bases between them. Germline V CDR1 and CDR2: SGHVS, FQNEAQ. The CDR3 runs to 14 residues. Written as DNA, the CDR3 is TGTGCCAGCAGCTTACAACACTCCAACTATGGCTACACCTTC. It yields the protein CASSLQHSNYGYTF.

The chain combines TRBV27 with TRBJ1-2, with D perhaps TRBD1 (6 bases). From germline, CDR1 is MNHEY and CDR2 SMNVEV (reference sequence). This CDR3 spans 14 amino acids. Trimming shortened V by 5 bases and J by 4 bases, and 14 bases separated the two germline ends. CDR3 amino acids: CASSPREGGYGYTF. CDR3 DNA sequence: TGTGCCAGCAGTCCCCGCGAGGGGGGCTATGGCTACACCTTC.